A single sample gave rise to the 9 T cell receptor beta chains below, sequenced in a study of identical twins' blood T cells. One entry per CDR3 protein results from TCRdb running MiXCR on the 5' RACE reads. The sample consists of hundreds of thousands of distinct CDR3 sequences, about 28% of them appearing once. Sequencing was performed on PBMCs. These TCRs come from a woman between 18 and 49 years old in good health.

This clonotype showed up many times. The gene calls are TRBV7-2 and TRBJ1-2, with D possibly matching TRBD1 (5 bases). CDR3 size: 12 residues. V gave up 4 bases and J gave up 5 bases, with 8 bases separating them. The V gene's germline CDR1 is SGHTA and CDR2 FQGNSA. In DNA form, the CDR3 reads TGTGCCAGCAGCTCGAGGGGATATGGCTACACCTTC. Translating gives CASSSRGYGYTF.

The chain links TRBV9 to TRBJ2-3, with 8 positions matching TRBD2. The CDR3 has 14 amino acids. After removal of 5 bases from V and 6 bases from J, the junction contained 8 bases not matched to a gene. Per germline, CDR1 SGDLS and CDR2 YYNGEE. In nucleotides, the CDR3 is TGTGCCAGCAGACCAGGCGGGAGGACCGATACGCAGTATTTT. Translation: CASRPGGRTDTQYF.

This clonotype occurred a few times. The J gene is TRBJ2-3, the V gene TRBV3-1; D ambiguous. This CDR3 is built from 15 residues. Trimming cost V 0 bases and J 2 bases, with 9 bases left between them. CDR1 is LGHDT and CDR2 is YNNKEL in the germline V gene (reference sequence). This CDR3 is CASSQDPGLTDTQYF. The CDR3 coding sequence is TGTGCCAGCAGCCAAGACCCGGGCCTCACAGATACGCAGTATTTT.

J is TRBJ2-3 and V is TRBV7-2; D remains unclear. Germline V gene sequence: CDR1 SGHTA, CDR2 FQGNSA. The CDR3 runs 13 residues. V lost 2 bases to trimming and J lost 5 bases, with 8 bases between them. CDR3 nucleotide sequence: TGTGCCAGCAGCTTATCCTACCAAGATACGCAGTATTTT. This gives the protein CASSLSYQDTQYF.

This chain connects TRBV28 to TRBJ1-3, with TRBD1 matching 8 bases. The CDR3 is 16 residues long. CDR1 and CDR2 (germline): MDHEN, SYDVKM. V lost 5 bases, J lost 3 bases, and 9 bases stayed unmatched. CDR3 in amino acids: CASSPSDRAVGNTIYF. CDR3 DNA: TGTGCCAGCAGTCCCTCGGACAGGGCGGTTGGAAACACCATATATTTT.

Comments on this clonotype: Its ends do not fully match the called genes, so a read error is possible. The V call is TRBV16, the J call TRBJ1-2; D remains ambiguous. The CDR3 runs 14 residues. Germline V gene data show CDR1 as KGHSY and CDR2 as FQNENV. In DNA form, the CDR3 reads TGTGCCAGCAGCCCTACCCAAGGGAACTATTGCTACACCTTC. Protein: CASSPTQGNYCYTF. The whole variable domain, filled in from reference TRBV16 and TRBJ1-2, reads GEEVAQTPKHLVRGEGQKAKLYCAPIKGHSYVFWYQQVLKNEFKFLISFQNENVFDETGMPKERFSAKCLPNSPCSLEIQATKLEDSAVYFCASSPTQGNYCYTFGSGTRLTVV.

The J gene is TRBJ2-3, the V gene TRBV10-3; no clear D. Germline CDR1 reads ENHRY; CDR2 reads SYGVKD. The CDR3 sequence is 13 residues long. The ends were cut back, 6 bases at V and 1 base at J, with 8 bases in the middle. CDR3 nucleotide sequence: TGTGCCATCAGGAGGACGGGCACAGATACGCAGTATTTT. This sequence encodes CAIRRTGTDTQYF.

This clonotype was detected ten times or more. The V and J genes are TRBV18 and TRBJ1-1; D gene unclear. Germline CDR1 and CDR2: KGHSH and LQKENI. CDR3 size: 13 residues. V lost 3 bases, J lost 4 bases, and 9 bases lay in between. CDR3 region: CASSPAGGTEAFF. The CDR3 region has the DNA TGTGCCAGCTCACCTGCAGGAGGCACTGAAGCTTTCTTT.

To note about this clonotype: With a much larger clone just one base away, this may be a read error. The chain is built from TRBV11-2 and TRBJ1-1, with D perhaps matching TRBD1 (6 bases). The V end lost 3 bases, the J end lost 5 bases, and 7 bases lay between the germline ends. The CDR3 runs to 12 residues. Germline CDR1 and CDR2: SGHAT and FQNNGV. The CDR3 loop reads CASSFGQTEAFF. In DNA form, the CDR3 reads TGTGCCAGCAGCTTCGGACAGACTGAAGCTTTCTTT.